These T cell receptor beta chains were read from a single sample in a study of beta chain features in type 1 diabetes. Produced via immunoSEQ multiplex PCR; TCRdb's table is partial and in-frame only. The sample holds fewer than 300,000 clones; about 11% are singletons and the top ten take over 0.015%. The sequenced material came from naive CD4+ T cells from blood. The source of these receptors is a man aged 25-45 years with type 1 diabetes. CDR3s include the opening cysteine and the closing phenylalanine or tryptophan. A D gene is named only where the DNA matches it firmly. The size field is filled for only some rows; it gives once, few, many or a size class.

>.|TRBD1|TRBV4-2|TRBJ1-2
CASSRDRGQTYGYTF
TGTGCCAGCAGCCGAGACAGGGGCCAAACTTATGGCTACACCTTC
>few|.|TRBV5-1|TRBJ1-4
CASSLEPPRAGAKGEKLFF
TGCGCCAGCAGCTTGGAACCACCCCGGGCAGGGGCAAAAGGGGAAAAACTGTTTTTT
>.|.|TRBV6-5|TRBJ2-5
CASSSQGETQYF
TGTGCCAGCAGCAGCCAGGGAGAGACCCAGTACTTC
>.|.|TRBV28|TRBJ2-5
CASSSYQETQYF
TGTGCCAGCAGTAGCTACCAAGAGACCCAGTACTTC
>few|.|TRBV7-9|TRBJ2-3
CASSRLELTQYF
TGTGCCAGCAGCCGTCTAGAGCTTACGCAGTATTTT
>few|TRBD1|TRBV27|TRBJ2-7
CASSLWDRGGEQYF
TGTGCCAGCAGTTTATGGGACAGGGGAGGCGAGCAGTACTTC
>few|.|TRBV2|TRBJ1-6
CASTGFGNSPLHF
TGTGCCAGTACAGGCTTCGGTAATTCACCCCTCCACTTT
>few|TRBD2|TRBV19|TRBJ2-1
CASSIGLDRYNEQFF
TGTGCCAGTAGTATCGGACTAGATCGGTACAATGAGCAGTTCTTC
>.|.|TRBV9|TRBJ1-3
CASSADDSTRGNTIYF
TGTGCCAGCAGCGCGGATGACAGCACACGAGGAAACACCATATATTTT
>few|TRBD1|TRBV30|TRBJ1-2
CAWSIPGQNYGYTF
TGTGCCTGGAGTATTCCGGGACAGAACTATGGCTACACCTTC
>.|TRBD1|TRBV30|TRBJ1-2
CAQTGGNGGYTF
TGTGCACAGACAGGGGGCAACGGTGGCTACACCTTC
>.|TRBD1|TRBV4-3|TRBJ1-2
CASSQGGQGAANYGYTF
TGCGCCAGCAGCCAAGGGGGACAGGGGGCGGCAAACTATGGCTACACCTTC
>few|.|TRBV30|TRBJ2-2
CAWMPEAGELFF
TGTGCCTGGATGCCAGAGGCCGGGGAGCTGTTTTTT
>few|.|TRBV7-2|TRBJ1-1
CASSSQRNTEAFF
TGTGCCAGCAGCTCACAGAGGAACACTGAAGCTTTCTTT
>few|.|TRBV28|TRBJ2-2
CASLFPGGELFF
TGTGCCAGCCTCTTTCCGGGCGGGGAGCTGTTTTTT
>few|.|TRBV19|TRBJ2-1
CASLAGGGPYNEQFF
TGTGCCAGTTTAGCAGGGGGAGGCCCCTACAATGAGCAGTTCTTC
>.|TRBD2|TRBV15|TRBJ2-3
CATSRDPGGGAPDTQYF
TGTGCCACCAGCAGAGATCCGGGCGGGGGGGCCCCAGATACGCAGTATTTT
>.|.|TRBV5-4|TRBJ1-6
CASSLGGVRGTPLHF
TGTGCCAGCAGCTTGGGCGGCGTCAGGGGAACACCCCTCCACTTT
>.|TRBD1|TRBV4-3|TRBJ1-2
CASSQNPAGGSGYTF
TGCGCCAGCAGCCAAAATCCGGCAGGGGGAAGTGGCTACACCTTC
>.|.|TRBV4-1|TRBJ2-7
CASSRWGDGNSYEQYF
TGCGCCAGCAGCCGATGGGGGGACGGCAACTCCTACGAGCAGTACTTC
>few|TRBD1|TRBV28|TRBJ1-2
CASRRQGADYGYTF
TGTGCCAGCAGGCGACAGGGGGCCGACTATGGCTACACCTTC
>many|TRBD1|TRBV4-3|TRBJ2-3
CASSGQELNTQYF
TGCGCCAGCAGTGGACAGGAACTAAATACGCAGTATTTT
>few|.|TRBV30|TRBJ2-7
CAWRPGPVNEQYF
TGTGCCTGGAGGCCGGGTCCCGTCAACGAGCAGTACTTC
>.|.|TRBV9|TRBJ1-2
CASSVGGLYLGYTF
TGTGCCAGCAGCGTAGGGGGCCTTTACTTAGGCTACACCTTC